This TCR beta chain is drawn from a study of spatial heterogeneity in lung cancer. The overall study: Detection consistently captured more beta-chain sequences than alpha-chain sequences. General observations from the study: In blood, ubiquitous expanded tumor TCRs appeared more at resection than follow-up.

As regards this clonotype: The antigen remains unidentified.

A unique molecular identifier was attached to every TCR cDNA molecule. TCRdb reprocessed the 5' RACE reads with MiXCR, giving one entry per CDR3 protein. The sample lists about 85,000 distinct CDR3 sequences, approximately 18% occurring once. There are 13 residues in the CDR3. Germline lookup yields CDR1 SNHLY and CDR2 FYNNEI. The V and J ends lost 7 bases and 2 bases respectively, with 10 bases between them. The time point here: sample taken at primary tumor resection. Sequencing covered unsorted whole RNA taken from tumor, nontumor lung or frozen PBMC. There were 72 donors, all of them untreated patients with early-stage non-small cell lung cancer.

The rearrangement uses TRBV2 and TRBJ2-3, with D unresolved. This receptor was identified in a male donor with early-stage non-small cell lung cancer. This sample comprised PBMCs, obtained at surgery. In DNA, the CDR3 is TGTGCCAGCAATCAAGACCCCACAGATACGCAGTATTTT. It is translated as CASNQDPTDTQYF.